This T cell receptor beta chain was identified during a study of T cell repertoires in cytomegalovirus infection. Study in general: Based on public TCR beta signatures, there were indications of CMV infection and of a matching HLA type.

The CDR3 sequence is 14 residues long. The ends lost 6 bases at V and 6 bases at J; junction bases unmatched: 4. In this sample, this clonotype turned up many times. What it binds is unknown. Overall study results and limits: HLA-C-restricted CMV-specific TCR beta clonotypes prevailed in the ex vivo response. Identification of carriers of CMV plus the relevant HLA was achieved through cumulative public TCR beta family frequency.

MiXCR, applied by TCRdb to the reads, yields one record per CDR3 protein. In the table there are hundreds of thousands of distinct CDR3 sequences, 15% to 20% of which are singletons. The chain links TRBV12-3 or TRBV12-4 to TRBJ2-1; TRBD2 agrees at 11 bases. The TCR comes from a human donor in good health (CMV status not recorded). Some clones in this sample may be carry-over from other donors' samples. Sequenced sample: PBMCs. This CDR3 is CASSRLAGFNEQFF. As DNA, the CDR3 is TGTGCCAGCAGCAGACTAGCGGGGTTCAATGAGCAGTTCTTC.